This TCR beta chain was documented in a study of blood T cell repertoires in COVID-19. TCRdb's table, derived via immunoSEQ multiplex PCR, lists solely in-frame clones and lacks some. The repertoire holds about 150,000 clones, with 75% to 85% as singletons. The sequencing sample was made of peripheral blood. The clonotype originates from a man aged 55-75 years with active or convalescent COVID-19.

Here the CDR3 DNA reads TGTGCCAGCAGTTCCTTGGACAGGGTGACAGATACGCAGTATTTT. Its translation: CASSSLDRVTDTQYF. The chain couples TRBV28 to TRBJ2-3; 8 bases are shared with TRBD1. CDR1 and CDR2 from the germline V gene are MDHEN and SYDVKM. The V gene end was trimmed by 4 bases and the J gene end by 3 bases; junction bases not matched to a gene: 6. CDR3 length equals 15 residues.